This is a list of T cell receptor beta chains from one sample in a study of blood T cell repertoires in COVID-19. TCRdb keeps only in-frame clones here, not all; method: immunoSEQ multiplex PCR. There are roughly 200,000 clones in the sample; 76% occur only once, and roughly 7.8% lies in the top ten. Sequencing was done on a sample of peripheral blood. The receptors derive from a woman aged 45-65 years with active or convalescent COVID-19. Each CDR3 is given with its conserved first and last residue. A D gene is named only where the DNA matches it firmly. Size is omitted from some rows. Given values are once, few, many or a class for expanded clones.

j_gene,abundance,d_gene,v_gene,CDR3aa,CDR3nt
TRBJ2-3,NA,TRBD2,TRBV12-5,CASGPPGGNTQYF,TGTGCTAGTGGTCCCCCGGGGGGGAATACGCAGTATTTT
TRBJ1-2,once,TRBD1,TRBV28,CASSDDRVDGYTF,TGTGCCAGCAGCGACGACAGGGTGGATGGCTACACCTTC
TRBJ1-6,few,NA,TRBV9,CASSGQFNSPLHF,TGTGCCAGCAGTGGACAGTTCAATTCACCCCTCCACTTT
TRBJ1-2,NA,TRBD1,TRBV27,CASSLGPPDRGLRGYGYTF,TGTGCCAGCAGTCTGGGTCCCCCGGACAGGGGGCTTCGAGGCTATGGCTACACCTTC
TRBJ1-1,NA,NA,TRBV2,CASSDFRVFAEAFF,TGTGCCAGCAGTGACTTCCGGGTTTTCGCTGAAGCTTTCTTT
TRBJ2-7,NA,TRBD1,TRBV5-5,CASSFEPGQGAQEQYF,TGTGCCAGCAGCTTCGAACCGGGACAGGGGGCTCAAGAGCAGTACTTC
TRBJ1-5,NA,NA,TRBV6-4,CASSDRRSFLSSNQPQHF,TGTGCCAGCAGTGACCGCAGATCATTTCTTTCTAGCAATCAGCCCCAGCATTTT
TRBJ1-1,NA,TRBD1,TRBV29-1,CSVRDRGLGEAFF,TGCAGCGTCCGGGACAGGGGGCTTGGGGAAGCTTTCTTT
TRBJ2-1,NA,NA,TRBV27,CASSPSWGDNEQFF,TGTGCCAGCAGTCCGAGTTGGGGGGACAATGAGCAGTTCTTC
TRBJ1-1,NA,NA,TRBV5-1,CASSLVGRAVTEAFF,TGCGCCAGCAGCTTGGTGGGCAGGGCCGTCACTGAAGCTTTCTTT
TRBJ2-4,NA,TRBD1,TRBV6-2/TRBV6-3,CASSSPRDRFLLAKNIQYF,TGTGCCAGCAGTTCCCCCCGGGACAGGTTTCTACTAGCCAAAAACATTCAGTACTTC
TRBJ2-1,NA,TRBD2,TRBV28,CASSPPTSGISNEQFF,TGTGCCAGCAGTCCCCCGACTAGCGGGATTTCTAATGAGCAGTTCTTC
TRBJ1-5,NA,NA,TRBV19,CACRDNYQPQHF,TGTGCCTGCCGGGACAATTATCAGCCCCAGCATTTT